These 9 T cell receptor beta chains were all obtained from the same sample, sequenced in a study of T-cell memory formation after mild COVID-19. TCRdb reprocessed the 5' RACE reads with MiXCR, giving one entry per CDR3 protein. This table has 400,000 to 450,000 distinct CDR3 sequences, over 15% appearing once. The sequencing sample was made of PBMCs or a T cell subset sorted from them (not recorded which). These receptors were collected from a man between 18 and 35 years old who had mild COVID-19 (a few samples of this study predate the infection). Cell type and time point are not known.

The V call is TRBV5-1, the J call TRBJ2-5, with D perhaps assigned TRBD1 or TRBD2 (5 bases each). The CDR3 runs 13 residues. The germline V gene encodes CDR1 SGHRS and CDR2 YFSETQ. V was cut by 2 bases and J by 7 bases, with 12 bases left in between. Written as DNA, the CDR3 is TGCGCCAGCAGCTTACAGGATGGGGGGACCCAGTACTTC. Its translation: CASSLQDGGTQYF.

This clonotype has only a few counts. This chain connects TRBV4-3 to TRBJ1-1; the match to TRBD1 covers 9 bases. Germline CDR1 LGHNA, CDR2 YSLEER. CDR3 size: 18 residues. The V gene end was trimmed by 0 bases and the J gene end by 9 bases; junction bases not matched to a gene: 17. In DNA form, the CDR3 reads TGCGCCAGCAGCCAAGATCTCACCGGGACAGGGTCCGGGACGCAAGCTTTCTTT. Translation gives CASSQDLTGTGSGTQAFF.

In its sample, this clonotype was seen many times. The rearrangement uses TRBV12-3 or TRBV12-4 and TRBJ2-3; D gene uncertain. With 3 bases removed from V and 10 bases from J, the gap between germline ends came to 8 bases. The CDR3 spans 11 residues. CDR3 DNA: TGTGCCAGCAGTTTGGCGAATGCGCAGTATTTT. This gives the protein CASSLANAQYF.

V usage is TRBV9 and J usage is TRBJ2-1, with D maybe TRBD2 (5 bases). The V gene's germline CDR1 is SGDLS and CDR2 YYNGEE. V lost 0 bases to trimming and J lost 8 bases, with 12 bases between them. There are 14 residues in the CDR3. CDR3 protein: CASSVVGGGHEQFF. The CDR3 nucleotides read TGTGCCAGCAGCGTAGTTGGAGGCGGCCATGAGCAGTTCTTC.

The rearrangement uses TRBV28 and TRBJ2-7; 10 nucleotides line up with TRBD2. V lost 6 bases, J lost 0 bases, and 2 bases stayed unmatched. The CDR3 contains 14 residues. The V gene's germline CDR1 is MDHEN and CDR2 SYDVKM. The CDR3 loop reads CASRLAGSSYEQYV. The CDR3 nucleotides read TGTGCCAGCAGACTAGCGGGGAGCTCCTACGAGCAGTACGTC.

The chain combines TRBV18 with TRBJ2-3, with TRBD2 matching over 7 bases. The junction had 14 bases not matched to a gene; V was cut back by 4 bases and J by 4 bases. This CDR3 region has 17 residues. CDR1 KGHSH and CDR2 LQKENI come from the germline V gene. This chain's CDR3 is CASSLATGRGKADTQYF. The CDR3 DNA is TGTGCCAGCTCACTAGCCACGGGGCGGGGGAAAGCAGATACGCAGTATTTT. The whole variable domain, filled in from reference TRBV18 and TRBJ2-3, reads NAGVMQNPRHLVRRRGQEARLRCSPMKGHSHVYWYRQLPEEGLKFMVYLQKENIIDESGMPKERFSAEFPKEGPSILRIQQVVRGDSAAYFCASSLATGRGKADTQYFGPGTRLTVL.

V and J are TRBV2 and TRBJ2-7; D is undetermined. Trimming removed 8 bases from V and 6 bases from J, with 8 bases in between. In germline, CDR1 is SNHLY, CDR2 FYNNEI. This CDR3 region has 10 residues. The CDR3 nucleotides are TGTGCCAGCGCTCGGCGCGAGCAGTACTTC. It translates to CASARREQYF.

This clonotype was counted only a few times. V is TRBV7-9 and J is TRBJ2-5, with 7 bases matching TRBD2. V shed 1 base, J shed 2 bases, and the junction held 4 bases outside the gene matches. Per germline, CDR1 SEHNR and CDR2 FQNEAQ (reference sequence). The CDR3 sequence is 15 residues long. This chain's CDR3 is CASSLVQGGQETQYF. For the CDR3, the DNA is TGTGCCAGCAGCTTAGTCCAGGGAGGGCAAGAGACCCAGTACTTC.

This clonotype has a handful of counts. This chain joins TRBV13 and TRBJ2-2; 9 bases are a match to TRBD2. Germline values: CDR1 PRHDT, CDR2 FYEKMQ (reference sequence). Trimming at V came to 0 bases and at J to 7 bases, leaving 9 bases not matched to a gene. The CDR3 has 17 amino acids. CDR3 residues: CASSLGRRGGRSGELFF. CDR3 bases: TGTGCCAGCAGCTTAGGCCGGCGGGGGGGCCGGAGCGGGGAGCTGTTTTTT.